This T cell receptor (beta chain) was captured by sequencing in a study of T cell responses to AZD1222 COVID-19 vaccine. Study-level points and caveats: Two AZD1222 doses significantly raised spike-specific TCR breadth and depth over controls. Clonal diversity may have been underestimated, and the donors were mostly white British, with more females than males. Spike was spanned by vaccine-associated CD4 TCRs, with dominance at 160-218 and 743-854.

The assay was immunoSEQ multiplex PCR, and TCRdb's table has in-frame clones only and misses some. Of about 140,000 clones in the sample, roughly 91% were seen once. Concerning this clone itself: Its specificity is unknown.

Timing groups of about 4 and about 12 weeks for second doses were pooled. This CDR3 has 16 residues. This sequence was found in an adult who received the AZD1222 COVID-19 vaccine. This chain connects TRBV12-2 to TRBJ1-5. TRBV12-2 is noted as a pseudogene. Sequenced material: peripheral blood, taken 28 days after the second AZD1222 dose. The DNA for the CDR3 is TGTGCAAGTCGCTTAGCGTTCATGTATAGCAATCAGCCCCAGCATTTT. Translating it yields CASRLAFMYSNQPQHF.